A single sample is the source of the 15 T cell receptor beta chains below, sequenced in a study of T cell responses to AZD1222 COVID-19 vaccine (dated by TCRdb to the early 2020s). The library was built by means of the immunoSEQ multiplex PCR assay. This is the immuneACCESS table as TCRdb keeps it, with only in-frame sequences that have V and J called. A part of the clones is gone; compared with another copy, unresolved V genes explain less than half, and the rest is unexplained. The sample table contains tens of thousands of clones; only one count was recorded for roughly nine tenths of them. The ten largest clones take up around 9.3% of the sample. What this sample's time point label stands for: about 28 days (+/-7) after the second vaccine dose. Sequenced here: peripheral blood, sampled 28 days after the second AZD1222 dose. The receptors were gathered from an adult who received the AZD1222 COVID-19 vaccine.

The J gene is TRBJ2-5, the V gene TRBV12-3 or TRBV12-4; D unclear. The CDR3 has 12 amino acids. Trimming took 3 bases from V and 5 from J, leaving 7 bases between them. CDR3 region: CASSFKGETQYF. CDR3 nucleotide sequence: TGTGCCAGCAGTTTCAAGGGTGAGACCCAGTACTTC.

J is TRBJ2-5 and V is TRBV24-1; possibly TRBD2 for D (5 bases). Germline values: CDR1 KGHDR, CDR2 SFDVKD. V was cut by 4 bases and J by 9 bases, with 14 bases left in between. This CDR3 has 13 amino acids. The CDR3 DNA sequence: TGTGCCACCAGTGACGCCGGGCCGGGGTCCCAGTACTTC. Its translation is CATSDAGPGSQYF.

The rearrangement links TRBV19 to TRBJ2-5, with TRBD1 matching 8 bases. The CDR3 consists of 13 residues. Per germline, CDR1 LNHDA and CDR2 SQIVND (reference sequence). V trimming: 5 bases; J trimming: 9 bases; junction bases outside the gene matches: 8. CDR3 nucleotides: TGTGCCAGTAGTGCGGACAGGGAGGTGGCCCAGTACTTC. Residues: CASSADREVAQYF.

V is TRBV6-5 and J is TRBJ1-2; 7 positions match TRBD1. The CDR3 contains 13 residues. CDR1 is MNHEY and CDR2 is SVGAGI in the germline V gene. V lost 6 bases to trimming and J lost 3 bases; unmatched junction nucleotides: 4. CDR3 sequence: CASRLTGDYGYTF. CDR3 DNA: TGTGCCAGCAGGCTCACAGGGGACTATGGCTACACCTTC.

The chain employs TRBV6-6 and TRBJ1-2; 10 bases map to TRBD1. V trimming: 6 bases; J trimming: 4 bases; junction bases outside the gene matches: 11. CDR1 and CDR2 (germline): MNHNY, SVGAGI (reference sequence). The CDR3 totals 16 residues. CDR3 in amino acids: CASSSGQGRGGYGYTF. For the CDR3, the DNA is TGTGCCAGCAGCTCGGGACAGGGGAGGGGCGGCTATGGCTACACCTTC.

This clone was seen only a few times. This chain connects TRBV7-8 to TRBJ1-5; TRBD1 matches 8 bases. The germline CDR1 and CDR2 sequences are SGHVS and FQNEAQ. This CDR3 is 14 amino acids long. V was pared by 3 bases and J by 5 bases, with 3 bases of the junction left unmatched. CDR3 region: CASSFGQGDQPQHF. In nucleotides, the CDR3 is TGTGCCAGCAGCTTCGGACAGGGAGATCAGCCCCAGCATTTT.

This clone was detected a few times. The V and J genes are TRBV7-9 and TRBJ2-1, with 9 bases matching TRBD1. The V and J ends lost 4 bases and 0 bases, in that order; junction bases with no gene match: 10. CDR3 length: 18 residues. CDR1 and CDR2 (germline): SEHNR, FQNEAQ (reference sequence). CDR3 coding DNA: TGTGCCAGCAGCTCCATACCCCGGGGACAGGGCTCCTACAATGAGCAGTTCTTC. Amino acids: CASSSIPRGQGSYNEQFF.

The V call is TRBV15, the J call TRBJ2-3; possibly TRBD2 for D (6 bases). There are 16 residues in the CDR3. Germline V gene lookup returns CDR1 LNHNV and CDR2 YYDKDF (reference sequence). V lost 1 base and J lost 5, with 16 bases in between. The CDR3: CATSRARGGYGDTQYF. For the CDR3, the DNA is TGTGCCACCAGCAGAGCCCGTGGGGGGTATGGAGATACGCAGTATTTT.

The chain employs TRBV25-1 and TRBJ2-7, with D uncertain. Trimming removed 3 bases from V and 4 bases from J, with 4 bases in between. This CDR3 is built from 11 residues. Per germline, CDR1 MGHDK and CDR2 SYGVNS. CDR3 sequence: CASSDIYEQYF. CDR3 DNA sequence: TGTGCCAGCAGTGATATATACGAGCAGTACTTC.

The chain uses TRBV24-1 and TRBJ2-5; weak D call: TRBD2 (6 bases). Germline loops: CDR1 KGHDR, CDR2 SFDVKD. The CDR3 is made up of 15 amino acids. The V end was cut by 3 bases, the J end by 4 bases, with 14 bases between. The DNA of the CDR3 is TGTGCCACCAGTGATCGGAGGGGTAGGGCAGAGACCCAGTACTTC. It codes for CATSDRRGRAETQYF.

The rearrangement uses TRBV7-8 and TRBJ2-3; 8 bases match TRBD2. The trim removed 1 base at V and 2 bases at J, leaving 8 bases unmatched. The CDR3 is made up of 17 amino acids. CDR1 and CDR2 from the germline V gene are SGHVS and FQNEAQ. The CDR3 sequence is CASSLVGAGVLTDTQYF. The CDR3 DNA follows: TGTGCCAGCAGCTTAGTAGGAGCGGGGGTGCTCACAGATACGCAGTATTTT.

J is TRBJ1-2 and V is TRBV5-6; 11 bases map to TRBD1. The CDR3 is 16 residues long. Germline loops: CDR1 SGHDT, CDR2 YYEEEE. The J segment lost 13 bases and the V segment lost 4 bases, leaving 18 bases of the junction unmatched. The CDR3 here is CASSRHRTGGGRVSTF. CDR3 nucleotides: TGTGCCAGCAGCCGACATCGGACAGGGGGCGGAAGGGTATCCACCTTC.

The V and J genes are TRBV7-9 and TRBJ2-7; no firm D call. In germline, CDR1 is SEHNR, CDR2 FQNEAQ (reference sequence). Trimming removed 5 bases at V and 9 bases at J, with 17 bases between. CDR3 length: 13 amino acids. This CDR3 is CASSPIAYEGQYF. CDR3 nucleotides: TGTGCCAGCAGCCCAATAGCCTACGAAGGGCAGTACTTC. Full variable domain (rest looked up from reference TRBV7-9 and TRBJ2-7): DTGVSQNPRHKITKRGQNVTFRCDPISEHNRLYWYRQTLGQGPEFLTYFQNEAQLEKSRLLSDRFSAERPKGSFSTLEIQRTEQGDSAMYLCASSPIAYEGQYFGPGTRLTVT.

The chain carries TRBV5-6 and TRBJ2-5; D is possibly TRBD1 (6 bases). V shed 2 bases and J shed 5 bases, with 16 bases lying between them. CDR1 is SGHDT and CDR2 is YYEEEE in the germline V gene. The CDR3 is 15 residues long. The chain's CDR3 is CASSFFVGRGETQYF. CDR3 nucleotide sequence: TGTGCCAGCAGCTTCTTCGTCGGCAGGGGTGAGACCCAGTACTTC.

The chain combines TRBV28 with TRBJ2-5; the D gene is possibly TRBD2 (5 bases). CDR3 size: 14 residues. V was clipped by 7 bases and J by 5 bases, with 17 bases between them. The germline V gene has CDR1 MDHEN and CDR2 SYDVKM. The CDR3, as DNA: TGTGCCAGCATCAAAAGCGGTCCGGCGGAGACCCAGTACTTC. Translation: CASIKSGPAETQYF. Full variable domain (rest looked up from reference TRBV28 and TRBJ2-5): DVKVTQSSRYLVKRTGEKVFLECVQDMDHENMFWYRQDPGLGLRLIYFSYDVKMKEKGDIPEGYSVSREKKERFSLILESASTNQTSMYLCASIKSGPAETQYFGPGTRLLVL.